This T cell receptor beta chain is from a study of T cell changes during pregnancy in multiple sclerosis. TCRdb keeps only in-frame clones here, not all; method: immunoSEQ multiplex PCR. The sample holds under 130,000 clones; roughly 92% are singletons and the top ten take 0.75% to 0.95%. The origin of this receptor is a female donor with multiple sclerosis, enrolled in a pregnancy study. The material sequenced was peripheral blood, taken after pregnancy.

CDR3: CASSPTPDRASGELFF. The CDR3, as DNA: TGTGCCAGCAGCCCGACCCCCGACAGGGCTAGCGGGGAGCTGTTTTTT. This rearrangement joins TRBV7-3 to TRBJ2-2, with 7 nucleotides matching TRBD1. The CDR3 has 16 amino acids. Trimming cost V 5 bases and J 7 bases; bases outside gene matches: 13. Germline V gene lookup returns CDR1 SGHTA and CDR2 FQGTGA. Together with reference TRBV7-3 and TRBJ2-2, the CDR3 gives the full variable domain: GAGVSQTPSNKVTEKGKYVELRCDPISGHTALYWYRQSLGQGPEFLIYFQGTGAADDSGLPNDRFFAVRPEGSVSTLKIQRTERGDSAVYLCASSPTPDRASGELFFGEGSRLTVL.